A selection of T cell receptor beta chains follows, all from one sample in a study of CD8+CD57+ T cells in acquired aplastic anemia. TCRdb fed the reads into MiXCR, producing one record per CDR3 protein. The sample carries roughly 180,000 distinct CDR3 sequences, around half recorded once. Sequencing was done on a sample of sorted CD4+, CD8+, or CD8+CD57+ T cells (not recorded which) from PBMCs. The receptors stem from a human donor in good health. CDR3s include the opening cysteine and the closing phenylalanine or tryptophan. Fields, in order: clone size, V gene, J gene, D gene, CDR3 protein, CDR3 DNA. D genes are given only for firm matches. A clone size is listed for some rows: how often the clone was seen (once, few, many), or a class if it is expanded.

-	TRBV19	TRBJ1-4	-	CASSIGSSTNEKLFF	TGTGCCAGTAGTATAGGATCTTCAACTAATGAAAAACTGTTTTTT
-	TRBV15	TRBJ1-5	-	CATSTDRAFQPQHF	TGTGCCACCAGCACAGACCGGGCTTTCCAGCCCCAGCATTTT
few	TRBV15	TRBJ2-7	TRBD2	CATSARTSGLYEQYF	TGTGCCACCAGCGCCCGGACTAGCGGACTCTACGAGCAGTACTTC
few	TRBV10-3	TRBJ1-6	TRBD1	CAIRDREGSPLHF	TGTGCCATCAGGGACAGGGAAGGCTCACCCCTCCACTTT
-	TRBV20-1	TRBJ1-6	-	CSASGGNENSPLHF	TGCAGTGCTAGCGGTGGCAACGAGAATTCACCCCTCCACTTT
-	TRBV10-3	TRBJ2-5	-	CAISHSQETQYF	TGTGCCATCAGTCACAGCCAAGAGACCCAGTACTTC
-	TRBV25-1	TRBJ1-2	-	CASSARPGPWEAGYTF	TGTGCCAGCAGTGCTCGTCCAGGCCCATGGGAGGCTGGCTACACCTTC
-	TRBV20-1	TRBJ1-6	-	CSARPLGGSPLHF	TGCAGTGCTAGACCACTGGGGGGTTCACCCCTCCACTTT
many	TRBV24-1	TRBJ1-5	-	CATSHWGNQPQHF	TGTGCCACCAGCCACTGGGGTAATCAGCCCCAGCATTTT
-	TRBV10-3	TRBJ2-7	-	CAISESRDTYYEQYF	TGTGCCATCAGTGAGTCCAGGGACACATACTACGAGCAGTACTTC
-	TRBV19	TRBJ2-7	-	CASSIEVSSYEQYF	TGTGCCAGTAGTATCGAAGTGAGCTCCTACGAGCAGTACTTC
-	TRBV7-3	TRBJ2-5	-	CASSLSAGQGTQYF	TGTGCCAGCAGCTTATCGGCGGGTCAGGGGACCCAGTACTTC
-	TRBV20-1	TRBJ1-6	-	CSATDEGDEVSPLHF	TGCAGTGCTACCGACGAGGGGGACGAGGTTTCACCCCTCCACTTT
-	TRBV2	TRBJ2-7	TRBD2	CASSQGTSGEQYF	TGTGCCAGCTCCCAGGGGACTAGCGGCGAGCAGTACTTC
once	TRBV5-4	TRBJ2-6	TRBD1	CASSLGGQGSGANVLAF	TGTGCCAGCAGCTTGGGGGGACAGGGGTCCGGGGCCAACGTCCTGGCTTTC
-	TRBV10-2	TRBJ2-7	-	CASRQTSYEQCF	TGCGCCAGCAGACAGACTAGTTACGAGCAGTGCTTC
-	TRBV10-3	TRBJ2-5	-	CATSPQGGPSYYQETQYF	TGTGCCACCTCCCCCCAGGGGGGGCCGTCTTACTACCAAGAGACCCAGTACTTC
-	TRBV24-1	TRBJ2-7	-	CATSGQPGMNDEQYF	TGTGCCACCAGTGGACAACCGGGGATGAACGACGAGCAGTACTTC
many	TRBV7-2	TRBJ2-7	TRBD1	CASSAWDRGSEQYF	TGTGCCAGCAGCGCCTGGGACAGGGGTAGCGAGCAGTACTTC
many	TRBV5-5	TRBJ2-3	-	CASSLVGVRADTQYF	TGTGCCAGCAGCTTGGTAGGGGTAAGGGCAGATACGCAGTATTTT
many	TRBV7-3	TRBJ1-6	-	CASSLTPNNSPLHF	TGTGCCAGCAGCTTAACGCCTAATAATTCACCCCTCCACTTT
-	TRBV10-3	TRBJ2-1	-	CATSDGTANPPMNEQFF	TGTGCCACCAGTGATGGGACCGCCAACCCGCCGATGAATGAGCAGTTCTTC
-	TRBV12-3/TRBV12-4	TRBJ1-2	-	CASRPQGGGLINYGYTF	TGTGCCAGCAGACCGCAGGGTGGGGGCCTTATTAACTATGGCTACACCTTC
many	TRBV7-2	TRBJ2-3	TRBD2	CASSPRTSGRAGTDTQYF	TGTGCCAGCAGCCCCCGGACTAGCGGGAGGGCGGGCACAGATACGCAGTATTTT
-	TRBV28	TRBJ1-2	-	CASSPGPYGYTF	TGTGCCAGCAGTCCGGGCCCTTATGGCTACACCTTC
many	TRBV4-1	TRBJ2-1	TRBD1	CASSQPLKGANEQFF	TGCGCCAGCAGCCAGCCGTTGAAGGGGGCGAATGAGCAGTTCTTC
-	TRBV5-6	TRBJ2-7	-	CASSFVEGRGRYEQYF	TGTGCCAGCAGCTTCGTCGAGGGTCGAGGTCGTTACGAGCAGTACTTC
-	TRBV29-1	TRBJ2-7	-	CSVGGAASYEQYF	TGCAGCGTGGGGGGGGCTGCGAGCTACGAGCAGTACTTC
many	TRBV15	TRBJ2-2	-	CATSRDRAEYTGELFF	TGTGCCACCAGCAGAGATCGGGCAGAATACACCGGGGAGCTGTTTTTT
-	TRBV6-2/TRBV6-3	TRBJ2-2	-	CASSRQGTGELFF	TGTGCCAGCAGCCGACAAGGCACCGGGGAGCTGTTTTTT
few	TRBV11-2	TRBJ2-5	-	CASSLRSGQETQYF	TGTGCCAGCAGCTTAAGGTCAGGGCAAGAGACCCAGTACTTC
-	TRBV19	TRBJ2-7	-	CASSISLSSYEQYF	TGTGCCAGTAGTATTAGTTTAAGCTCCTACGAGCAGTACTTC
-	TRBV2	TRBJ2-7	TRBD1	CASRPDRQYEQYF	TGTGCCAGCCGTCCGGACAGGCAATACGAGCAGTACTTC
-	TRBV24-1	TRBJ1-2	TRBD1	CATSDPSDRGYYGYTF	TGTGCCACCAGTGATCCTAGCGACAGGGGGTACTATGGCTACACCTTC
many	TRBV7-2	TRBJ1-5	-	CASSFSDSNQPQHF	TGTGCCAGCAGCTTTTCAGATAGCAATCAGCCCCAGCATTTT
-	TRBV29-1	TRBJ2-7	-	CSVDRGGDEQYF	TGCAGCGTTGACAGAGGCGGGGATGAGCAGTACTTC
-	TRBV10-3	TRBJ2-3	TRBD2	CAINTGRTSGDTQYF	TGTGCCATCAACACAGGGAGGACTAGCGGGGATACGCAGTATTTT
many	TRBV4-3	TRBJ1-5	-	CASSPQFLNQPQHF	TGCGCCAGCAGCCCACAGTTCCTCAATCAGCCCCAGCATTTT
few	TRBV10-2	TRBJ2-7	-	CASEGFDEQYF	TGCGCCAGCGAGGGTTTCGACGAGCAGTACTTC
-	TRBV29-1	TRBJ2-1	-	CSGWGGGEANEQFF	TGCAGCGGGTGGGGCGGGGGCGAAGCCAATGAGCAGTTCTTC
many	TRBV2	TRBJ2-1	TRBD2	CASMVGGRNEQFF	TGTGCCAGCATGGTGGGAGGGCGAAATGAGCAGTTCTTC
-	TRBV29-1	TRBJ1-1	-	CSSKSGVTEAFF	TGCAGCTCCAAATCGGGAGTGACTGAAGCTTTCTTT
once	TRBV2	TRBJ2-6	-	CASSSRISGANVLTF	TGTGCCAGCAGTTCGAGGATCTCTGGGGCCAACGTCCTGACTTTC
-	TRBV6-5	TRBJ1-2	-	CASSLLELGYTF	TGTGCCAGCAGTTTATTGGAGTTGGGCTACACCTTC
-	TRBV30	TRBJ2-2	TRBD1	CAWSGQGSGELFF	TGTGCCTGGAGTGGACAGGGCTCCGGGGAGCTGTTTTTT
many	TRBV20-1	TRBJ2-7	-	CSALTNNWYEQYF	TGCAGTGCCCTTACTAACAACTGGTACGAGCAGTACTTC
few	TRBV25-1	TRBJ2-7	-	CASSHLSPGASYEQYF	TGTGCCAGCAGCCACCTAAGTCCAGGGGCCTCCTACGAGCAGTACTTC
-	TRBV5-1	TRBJ2-5	TRBD1	CASSSQGARETQYF	TGCGCCAGCAGCTCACAGGGGGCGAGGGAGACCCAGTACTTC
few	TRBV28	TRBJ1-4	-	CASSLGERRLFF	TGTGCCAGCAGTTTAGGGGAGAGACGACTGTTTTTT
-	TRBV7-9	TRBJ2-7	TRBD1	CASSSTGSVPYEQYF	TGTGCCAGCAGCTCGACAGGGTCGGTCCCCTACGAGCAGTACTTC
-	TRBV12-3/TRBV12-4	TRBJ2-7	-	CASSTGQSYEQYF	TGTGCCAGCAGTACCGGACAGAGTTACGAGCAGTACTTC
-	TRBV12-3/TRBV12-4	TRBJ2-1	TRBD1	CASSRDRGFLGNEQFF	TGTGCCAGCAGCCGGGACAGGGGATTTTTGGGCAATGAGCAGTTCTTC